A selection of T cell receptor beta chains follows, all from one sample in a study of cytomegalovirus exposure and HLA in healthy donors. Generated by immunoSEQ multiplex PCR, the TCRdb table keeps only in-frame clones and is missing some. Seen here are around 96,000 clones, about 84% observed once, and the top ten hold under 2.5%. The sample taken for sequencing was PBMCs. These receptors came from a man younger than 35 in good health and CMV-seronegative. Both conserved end residues are part of each CDR3. The order of the fields is CDR3 protein, V gene, D gene, clone size, CDR3 length. D genes are given only for firm matches. Only some rows state a clone size, as once, few, many or a class for expanded clones.

CASSLAGRTNEQFF,TRBV5-4,NA,once,14
CAISGTRGSHQPQHF,TRBV19,NA,once,15
CASSPVPNTEAFF,TRBV6-5,NA,NA,13
CASSVAGESDEQFF,TRBV6-1,NA,NA,14
CASIRGGLGDNEQFF,TRBV7-2,NA,NA,15
CASSLTSGGADEQYF,TRBV6-5,TRBD2,few,15
CASSPRENQPQHF,TRBV6-5,NA,few,13
CASSLWGETGELFF,TRBV7-7,NA,NA,14
CASSLGGSTEYGYTF,TRBV7-6,NA,NA,15
CASSLSGAGEKLFF,TRBV19,NA,NA,14
CASSFIGTESYGYTF,TRBV9,TRBD1,NA,15
CASSPGQGVAEAFF,TRBV7-3,TRBD1,NA,14
CASSLNTANTGELFF,TRBV5-1,NA,NA,15
CASESPGSEKLFF,TRBV6-1,NA,NA,13
CASSPSAPQKTSTDTQYF,TRBV13,NA,NA,18
CASSLWTSGTDTQYF,TRBV7-8,TRBD2,NA,15
CASNYAPTPYEQYF,TRBV6-6,NA,NA,14
CASSPSSRLVGPGELFF,TRBV27,NA,NA,17
CASSGDRGRYEQYF,TRBV2,TRBD1,NA,14
CASSTGSNTEAFF,TRBV2,NA,NA,13
CASRLASGGRDDTQYF,TRBV12-2,NA,NA,16
CAPYQTANTEAFF,TRBV5-6,NA,NA,13
CASSQDVGGEGTEAFF,TRBV14,TRBD1,NA,16
CASSLRHRSTGELFF,TRBV11-2,NA,NA,15
CAAHGTDAYEQYF,TRBV10-3,NA,NA,13
CASSARTGGAGYTF,TRBV5-1,TRBD1,NA,14
CSSSLATGVTNEKLFF,TRBV7-9,TRBD1,NA,16
CACEGMNTEAFF,TRBV19,NA,NA,12
CASSFSPGQGYNQPQHF,TRBV5-5,TRBD1,NA,17
CASSVVGQGGEQYF,TRBV9,TRBD1,NA,14
CASSLRSSRGDEQFF,TRBV13,NA,NA,15
CASSLLGVRYEQYF,TRBV7-2,NA,few,14
CASSQDLHGQPQHF,TRBV4-1,NA,few,14
CASSPAAGVDGYTF,TRBV7-3,NA,NA,14
CASSVRPGLQETQYF,TRBV9,TRBD2,NA,15